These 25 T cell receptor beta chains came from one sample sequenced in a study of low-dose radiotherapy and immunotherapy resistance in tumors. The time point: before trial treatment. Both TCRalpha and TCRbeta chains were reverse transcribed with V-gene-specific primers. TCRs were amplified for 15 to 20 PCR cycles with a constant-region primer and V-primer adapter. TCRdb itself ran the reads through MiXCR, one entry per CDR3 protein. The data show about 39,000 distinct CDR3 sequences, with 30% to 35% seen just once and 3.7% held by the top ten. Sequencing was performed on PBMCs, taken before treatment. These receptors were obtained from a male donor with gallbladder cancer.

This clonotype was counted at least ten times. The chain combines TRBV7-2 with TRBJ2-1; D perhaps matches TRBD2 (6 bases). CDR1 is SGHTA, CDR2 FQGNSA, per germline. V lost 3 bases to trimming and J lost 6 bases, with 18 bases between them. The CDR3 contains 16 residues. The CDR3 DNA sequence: TGTGCCAGCAGCTTGGCGGGGAGAGGATGGGTCAATGAGCAGTTCTTC. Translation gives CASSLAGRGWVNEQFF.

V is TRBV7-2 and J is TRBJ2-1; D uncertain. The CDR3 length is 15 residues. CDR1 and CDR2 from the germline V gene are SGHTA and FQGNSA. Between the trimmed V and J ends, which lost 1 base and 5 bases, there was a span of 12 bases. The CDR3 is CASSLDSPGHNEQFF. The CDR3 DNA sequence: TGTGCCAGCAGCTTAGACTCACCCGGACACAATGAGCAGTTCTTC.

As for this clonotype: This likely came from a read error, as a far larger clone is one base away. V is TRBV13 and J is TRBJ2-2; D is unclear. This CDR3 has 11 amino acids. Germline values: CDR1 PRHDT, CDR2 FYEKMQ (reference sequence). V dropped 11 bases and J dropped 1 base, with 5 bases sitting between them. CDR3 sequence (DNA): TGTGCCGGCGGGAACACCGGGGAGCTGTTTTTT. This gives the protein CAGGNTGELFF.

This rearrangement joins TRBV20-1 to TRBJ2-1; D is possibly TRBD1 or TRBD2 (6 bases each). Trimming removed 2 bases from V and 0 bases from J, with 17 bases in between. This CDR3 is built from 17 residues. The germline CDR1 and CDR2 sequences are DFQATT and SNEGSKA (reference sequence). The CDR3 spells CSARSGGGGSSYNEQFF. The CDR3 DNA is TGCAGTGCTAGATCAGGAGGAGGGGGGAGCTCCTACAATGAGCAGTTCTTC.

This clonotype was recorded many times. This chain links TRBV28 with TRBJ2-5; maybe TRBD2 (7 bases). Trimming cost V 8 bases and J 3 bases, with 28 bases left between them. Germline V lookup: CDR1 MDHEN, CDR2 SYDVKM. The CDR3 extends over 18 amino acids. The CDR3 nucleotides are TGTGCCAGCGGGGGGGCCGCACTAGCTTTGGAGGTCGAAGAGACCCAGTACTTC. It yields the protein CASGGAALALEVEETQYF.

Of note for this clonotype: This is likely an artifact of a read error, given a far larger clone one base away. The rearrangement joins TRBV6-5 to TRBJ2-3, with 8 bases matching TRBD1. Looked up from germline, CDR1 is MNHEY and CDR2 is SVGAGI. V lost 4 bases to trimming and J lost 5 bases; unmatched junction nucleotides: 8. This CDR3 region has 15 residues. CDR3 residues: CASSSQGAGKDTQYF. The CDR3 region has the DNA TGTGCCAGCAGTTCCCAGGGGGCGGGCAAAGATACGCAGTATTTT.

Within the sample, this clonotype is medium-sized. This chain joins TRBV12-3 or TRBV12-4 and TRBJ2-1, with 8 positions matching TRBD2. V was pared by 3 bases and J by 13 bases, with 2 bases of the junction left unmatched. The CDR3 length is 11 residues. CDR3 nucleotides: TGTGCCAGCAGTTTTAGCGGGGAACAGTTCTTC. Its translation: CASSFSGEQFF.

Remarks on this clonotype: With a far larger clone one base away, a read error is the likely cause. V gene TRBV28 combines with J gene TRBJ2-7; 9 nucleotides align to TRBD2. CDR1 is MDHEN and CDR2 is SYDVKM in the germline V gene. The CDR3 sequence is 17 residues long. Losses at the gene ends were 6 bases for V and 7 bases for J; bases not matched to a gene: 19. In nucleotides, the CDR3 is TGTGCCAGCAGCTACCTAGCGGGACCGAGCTCCTACAATGAGCAGTACTTC. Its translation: CASSYLAGPSSYNEQYF.

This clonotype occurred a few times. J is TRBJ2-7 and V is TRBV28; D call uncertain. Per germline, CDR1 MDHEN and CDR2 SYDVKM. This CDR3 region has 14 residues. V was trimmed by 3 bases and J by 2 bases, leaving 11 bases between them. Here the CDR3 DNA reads TGTGCCAGCAGTTTGTCGCAGGCCCCCTACGAGCAGTACTTC. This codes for CASSLSQAPYEQYF.

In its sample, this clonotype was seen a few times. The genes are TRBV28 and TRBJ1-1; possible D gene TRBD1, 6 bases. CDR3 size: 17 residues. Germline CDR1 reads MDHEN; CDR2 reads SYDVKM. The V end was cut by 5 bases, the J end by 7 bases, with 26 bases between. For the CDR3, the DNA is TGTGCCAGCAGTACCACCCCAGGGGCGGCACAATATGATGAAGCTTTCTTT. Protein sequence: CASSTTPGAAQYDEAFF.

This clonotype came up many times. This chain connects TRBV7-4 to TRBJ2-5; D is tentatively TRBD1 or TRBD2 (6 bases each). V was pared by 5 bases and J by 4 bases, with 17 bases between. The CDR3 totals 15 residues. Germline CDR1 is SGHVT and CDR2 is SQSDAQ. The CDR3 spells CASSRDKKGGETQYF. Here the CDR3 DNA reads TGTGCCAGCAGCCGGGACAAAAAGGGGGGAGAGACCCAGTACTTC.

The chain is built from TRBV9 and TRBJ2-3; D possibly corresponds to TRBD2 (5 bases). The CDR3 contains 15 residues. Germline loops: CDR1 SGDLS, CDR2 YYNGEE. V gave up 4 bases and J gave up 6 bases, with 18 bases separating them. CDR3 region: CASSTRTGRGDTQYF. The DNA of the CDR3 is TGTGCCAGCAGCACCCGGACTGGTCGTGGCGATACGCAGTATTTT.

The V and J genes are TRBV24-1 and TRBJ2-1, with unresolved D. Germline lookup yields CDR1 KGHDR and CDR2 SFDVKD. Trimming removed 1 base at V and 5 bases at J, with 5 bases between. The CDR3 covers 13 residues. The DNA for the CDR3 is TGTGCCACCAGTGATTTTGCCCACAATGAGCAGTTCTTC. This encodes CATSDFAHNEQFF.

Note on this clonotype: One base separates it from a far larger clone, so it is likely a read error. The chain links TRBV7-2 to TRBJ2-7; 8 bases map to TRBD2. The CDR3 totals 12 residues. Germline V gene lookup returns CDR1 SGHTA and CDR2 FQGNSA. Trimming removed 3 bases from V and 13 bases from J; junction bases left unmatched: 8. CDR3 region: CASSFGPAGEYF. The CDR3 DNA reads TGTGCCAGCAGCTTCGGACCAGCGGGAGAATACTTC.

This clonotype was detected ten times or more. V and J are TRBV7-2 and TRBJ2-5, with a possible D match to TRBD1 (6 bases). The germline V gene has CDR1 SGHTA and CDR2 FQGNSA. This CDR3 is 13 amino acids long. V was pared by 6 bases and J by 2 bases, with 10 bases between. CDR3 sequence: CASSRQAQETQYF. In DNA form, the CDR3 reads TGTGCCAGCAGTAGACAGGCACAAGAGACCCAGTACTTC.

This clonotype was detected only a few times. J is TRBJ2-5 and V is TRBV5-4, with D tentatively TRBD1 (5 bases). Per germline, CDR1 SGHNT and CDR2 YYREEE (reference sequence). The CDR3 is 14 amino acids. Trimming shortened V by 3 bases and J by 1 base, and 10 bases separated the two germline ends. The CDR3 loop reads CASSSRGFQETQYF. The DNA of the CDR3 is TGTGCCAGCAGCTCTAGGGGCTTCCAAGAGACCCAGTACTTC. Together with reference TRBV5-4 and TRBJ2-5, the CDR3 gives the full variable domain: ETGVTQSPTHLIKTRGQQVTLRCSSQSGHNTVSWYQQALGQGPQFIFQYYREEENGRGNFPPRFSGLQFPNYSSELNVNALELDDSALYLCASSSRGFQETQYFGPGTRLLVL.

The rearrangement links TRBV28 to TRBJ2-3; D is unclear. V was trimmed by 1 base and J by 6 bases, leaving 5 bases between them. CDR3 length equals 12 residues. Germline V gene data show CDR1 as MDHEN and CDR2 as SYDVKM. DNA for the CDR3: TGTGCCAGCAGTTTATCTCTCGATACGCAGTATTTT. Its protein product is CASSLSLDTQYF.

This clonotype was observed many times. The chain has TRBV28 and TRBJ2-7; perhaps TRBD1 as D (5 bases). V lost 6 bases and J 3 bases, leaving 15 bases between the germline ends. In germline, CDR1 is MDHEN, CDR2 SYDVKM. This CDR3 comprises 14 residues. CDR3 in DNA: TGTGCCAGCAGACGCCAGGGCTCTCTCTACGAGCAGTACTTC. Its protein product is CASRRQGSLYEQYF.

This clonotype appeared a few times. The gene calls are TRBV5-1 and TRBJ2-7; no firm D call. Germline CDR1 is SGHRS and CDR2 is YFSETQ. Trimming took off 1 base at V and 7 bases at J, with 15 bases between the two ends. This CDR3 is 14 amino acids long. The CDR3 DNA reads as TGCGCCAGCAGCTTGATCCAGACGTCGGGTGAGCAGTACTTC. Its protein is CASSLIQTSGEQYF.

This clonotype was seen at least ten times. CDR3 DNA sequence: TGCAGCGCGGGTGAGGGGACGACTGAAGCTTTCTTT. Amino acids: CSAGEGTTEAFF. V is TRBV29-1 and J is TRBJ1-1; possible D gene TRBD1, 5 bases. The V gene lost 7 bases and the J gene lost 5 bases, with 14 bases spanning the gap. Germline CDR1 SQVTM, CDR2 ANQGSEA. CDR3 length: 12 residues.

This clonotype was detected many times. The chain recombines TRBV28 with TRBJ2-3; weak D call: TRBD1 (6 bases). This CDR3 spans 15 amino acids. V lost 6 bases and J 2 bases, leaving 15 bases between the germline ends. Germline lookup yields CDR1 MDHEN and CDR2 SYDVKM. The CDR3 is CASRLRGRSTDTQYF. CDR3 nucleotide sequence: TGTGCCAGCAGATTAAGGGGGAGATCCACAGATACGCAGTATTTT.

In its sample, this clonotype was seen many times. In DNA form, the CDR3 reads TGCAGTGCTAGAGGGGAAGTGGAAGAGCAGTACTTC. It yields the protein CSARGEVEEQYF. The chain has TRBV20-1 and TRBJ2-7, with D hard to call. V lost 1 base and J 7 bases, leaving 11 bases between the germline ends. Germline V gene data show CDR1 as DFQATT and CDR2 as SNEGSKA (reference sequence). This CDR3 is built from 12 residues.

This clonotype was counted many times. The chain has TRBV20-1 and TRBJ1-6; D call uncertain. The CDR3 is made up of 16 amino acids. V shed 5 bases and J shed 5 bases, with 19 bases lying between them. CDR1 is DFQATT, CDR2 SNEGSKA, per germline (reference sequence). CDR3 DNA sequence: TGCAGTGCTTCTCTAGGAGCCCCTCAGAATAATTCACCCCTCCACTTT. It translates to CSASLGAPQNNSPLHF.

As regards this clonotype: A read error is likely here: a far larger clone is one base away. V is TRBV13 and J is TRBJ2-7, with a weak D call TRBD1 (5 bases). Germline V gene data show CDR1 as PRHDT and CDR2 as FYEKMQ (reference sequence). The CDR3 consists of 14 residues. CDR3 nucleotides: TGTGCCGGCAGCAGGCAGGGTATGTCCTACGAGCAGTACTTC. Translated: CAGSRQGMSYEQYF.

This chain's CDR3 is CSFSRGSGELFF. CDR3 DNA sequence: TGCAGCTTCTCCAGGGGATCCGGGGAGCTGTTTTTT. This chain links TRBV29-1 with TRBJ2-2; D may be TRBD1 (6 bases). CDR3 length: 12 amino acids. V was cut by 8 bases and J by 6 bases, with 13 bases left in between. Per germline, CDR1 SQVTM and CDR2 ANQGSEA.